This T cell receptor (beta chain) appears in the sequencing data of a study of blood T cell repertoires in COVID-19 (dated by TCRdb to 2020 to 2021). Context from the whole study: The collaborator samples originated in the United States, Italy and Spain and spanned the acute and convalescent phases of COVID-19. Where available, HLA class I and class II types were taken from metadata supplied by the sample provider and were not determined by assay-based typing. The samples were drawn from the first 160 participants of the ongoing ImmuneRACE study and from 1,254 subjects provided by 6 global collaborators. The sample metadata nearly always contained a de-identified subject ID, COVID-19 status, age in years and sex. Deeply sampled blood TCRbeta repertoires from subjects exposed to, actively infected with, or recovered from COVID-19 were included in the dataset. The prospective study material was composed of cDNA or gDNA derived from T cells, B-cell-depleted T cells, or PBMCs. A freely available public database, intended as a resource for researchers studying the immune response to SARS-CoV-2, is where the repertoires were released. Overall study results and their limits: How much clinical and demographic metadata was included differed by source and by participant, and the metadata was provided uncurated.

One collaborating source in Seattle enrolled patients while the patients were actively infected and followed the patients over time throughout the course of disease. Each collaborating institution followed its own protocols to collect whole blood in K2EDTA tubes. For TCRbeta analysis, collaborator samples were shipped as frozen whole blood, as isolated PBMCs, or as DNA extracted from either sample type. In the germline V gene, CDR1 corresponds to SNHLY and CDR2 to FYNNEI. V is cut back by 7 bases and J by 6 bases, with 12 bases in the junction unmatched. Its CDR3 holds 15 amino acids, cysteine through phenylalanine. Left in the record is the CDR3 DNA by itself, 45 bases read in frame from the first base. TCRbeta CDR3 regions were amplified from genomic DNA by means of the immunoSEQ Assay, a bias-controlled multiplex PCR. As for the original processing: The number of nucleated cells in each sample was estimated from the amplification of reference gene primers within the assay. To quantify the absolute abundance of each unique TCRbeta CDR3 rearrangement, sequence reads were collapsed and filtered. For each sample, productive Simpson clonality was calculated as the square root of Simpson's diversity index over productive rearrangements. TCRdb stores this immuneACCESS table with in-frame sequences only. Part of the clones is absent; in the studies checked, under half of the shortfall reflects unresolved V genes, and no reason is known for the rest. The V and J calls and clone size come from that table; D and trimming were worked out from the DNA. This sample gives 250,000 to 350,000 clones in total; about 87% of them show up just once. Jointly, the top ten make up approximately 6.5% of the sample.

Note on this clone: Its antigen is still unknown. No quality values exist for individual bases; no much larger clone is one base distant.

Sequences were obtained from peripheral blood. Recombination linked TRBV2 to TRBJ2-7; the central 10 bases match TRBD2. This TCR derives from a woman aged 45-65 years with COVID-19, enrolled during active disease. The sequenced DNA is TGTGCCAGCACCCTAAATCCTAGCGGGAGCGGCGAGCAGTACTTC. It specifies CASTLNPSGSGEQYF.